Listed here is a single TCR beta chain. Researchers built TCR beta cDNA using 5'RACE template switching with UMIs. TCRdb reprocessed the 5' RACE reads and keeps a single row for each CDR3 protein, giving no DNA. This listing includes under 600,000 distinct CDR3 sequences. This sample was taken from a study of T cells expressing NK-cell markers. Germline lookup yields CDR1 SGHDT and CDR2 YYEEEE. There are 14 residues in the CDR3. The rearrangement links TRBV5-6 to TRBJ2-5. The specimen was blood T cells: a sorted CD56 or NKG2C T cell subset, CD4+ or CD8+ T cells, or bulk PBMC T cells (not recorded which). The clonotype originates from a woman in her forties or fifties in good health. CDR3 amino acids: CASSIGTLGETQYF.